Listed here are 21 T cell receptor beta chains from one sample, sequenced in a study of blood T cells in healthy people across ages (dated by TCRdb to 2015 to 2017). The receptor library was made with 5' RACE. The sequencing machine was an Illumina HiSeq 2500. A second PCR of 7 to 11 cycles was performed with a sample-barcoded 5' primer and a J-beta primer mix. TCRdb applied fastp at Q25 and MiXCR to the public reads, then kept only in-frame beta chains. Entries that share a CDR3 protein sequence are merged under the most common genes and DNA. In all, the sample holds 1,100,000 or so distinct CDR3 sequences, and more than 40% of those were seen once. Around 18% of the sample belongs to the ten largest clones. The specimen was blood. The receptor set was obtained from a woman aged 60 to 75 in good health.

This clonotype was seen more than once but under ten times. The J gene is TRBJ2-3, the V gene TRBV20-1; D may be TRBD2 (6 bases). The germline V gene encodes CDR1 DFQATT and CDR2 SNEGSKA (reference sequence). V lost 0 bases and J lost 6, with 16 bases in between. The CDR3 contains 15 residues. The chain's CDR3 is CSARDRLEPSDTQYF. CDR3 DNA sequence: TGCAGTGCTAGAGATCGACTAGAACCATCCGATACGCAGTATTTT.

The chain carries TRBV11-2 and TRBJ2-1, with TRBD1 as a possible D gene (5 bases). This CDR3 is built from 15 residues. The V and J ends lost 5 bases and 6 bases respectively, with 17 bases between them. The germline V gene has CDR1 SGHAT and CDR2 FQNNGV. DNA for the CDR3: TGTGCCAGCAGCCCAGGGTCCCTGAGCCTCAATGAGCAGTTCTTC. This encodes CASSPGSLSLNEQFF.

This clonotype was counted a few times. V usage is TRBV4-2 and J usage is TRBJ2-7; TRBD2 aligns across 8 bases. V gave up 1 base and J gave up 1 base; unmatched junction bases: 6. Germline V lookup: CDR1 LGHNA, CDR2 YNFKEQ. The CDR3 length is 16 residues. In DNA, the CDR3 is TGTGCCAGCAGCCAAGGGGCGGCGGGAGGTTCCTACGAGCAGTACTTC. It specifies CASSQGAAGGSYEQYF.

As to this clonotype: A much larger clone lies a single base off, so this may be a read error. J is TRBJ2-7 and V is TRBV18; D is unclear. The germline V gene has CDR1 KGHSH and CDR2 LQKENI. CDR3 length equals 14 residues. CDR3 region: CASPPIGRIHEQYF. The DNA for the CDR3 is TGTGCCAGCCCACCGATCGGACGGATCCACGAGCAGTACTTC.

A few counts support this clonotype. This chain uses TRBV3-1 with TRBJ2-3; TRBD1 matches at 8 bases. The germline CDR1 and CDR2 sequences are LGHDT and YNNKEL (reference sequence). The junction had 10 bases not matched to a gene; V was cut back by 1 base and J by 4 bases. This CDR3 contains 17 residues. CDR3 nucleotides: TGTGCCAGCAGCCAAGGGGTTGGACAGGGTCTCTCAGATACGCAGTATTTT. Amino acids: CASSQGVGQGLSDTQYF.

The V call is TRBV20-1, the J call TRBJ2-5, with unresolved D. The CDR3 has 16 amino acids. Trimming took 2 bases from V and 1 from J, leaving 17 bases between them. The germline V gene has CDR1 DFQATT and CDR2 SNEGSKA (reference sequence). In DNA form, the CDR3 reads TGCAGTGCTAGACGACCGACCCAGGCTATCCAAGAGACCCAGTACTTC. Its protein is CSARRPTQAIQETQYF.

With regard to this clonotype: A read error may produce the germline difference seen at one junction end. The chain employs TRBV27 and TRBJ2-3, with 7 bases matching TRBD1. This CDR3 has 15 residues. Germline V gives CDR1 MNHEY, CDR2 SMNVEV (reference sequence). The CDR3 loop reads CAGSSRGTPTDTQYF. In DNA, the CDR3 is TGTGCCGGCAGTTCCAGGGGGACCCCCACAGATACGCAGTATTTT.

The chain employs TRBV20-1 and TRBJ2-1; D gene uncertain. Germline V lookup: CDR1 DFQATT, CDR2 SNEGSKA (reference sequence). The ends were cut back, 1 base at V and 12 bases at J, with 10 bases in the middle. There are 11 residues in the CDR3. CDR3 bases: TGCAGTGCTAGAGGTGGTGGGGTGCAGTTCTTC. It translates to CSARGGGVQFF.

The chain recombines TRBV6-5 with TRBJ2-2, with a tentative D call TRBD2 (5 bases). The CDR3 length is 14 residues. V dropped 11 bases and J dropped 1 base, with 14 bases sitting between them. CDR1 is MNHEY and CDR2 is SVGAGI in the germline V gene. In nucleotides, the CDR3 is TGTGCCGGCGGGCCCAGCGGGAACACCGGGGAGCTGTTTTTT. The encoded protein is CAGGPSGNTGELFF.

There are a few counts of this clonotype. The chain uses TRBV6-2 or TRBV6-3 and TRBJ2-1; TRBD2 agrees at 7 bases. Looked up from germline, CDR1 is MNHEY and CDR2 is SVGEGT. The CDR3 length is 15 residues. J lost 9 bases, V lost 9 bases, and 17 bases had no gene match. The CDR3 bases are TGTGCCAGTATCTCCTCTGGGGGGGAGAGGGGTGAGCAGTTCTTC. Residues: CASISSGGERGEQFF.

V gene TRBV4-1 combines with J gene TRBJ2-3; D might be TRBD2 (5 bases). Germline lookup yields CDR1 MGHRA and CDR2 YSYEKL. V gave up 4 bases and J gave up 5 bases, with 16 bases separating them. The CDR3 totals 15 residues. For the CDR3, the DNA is TGCGCCAGCAGCCTAATGCGGGCCCCAGAAGATACGCAGTATTTT. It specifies CASSLMRAPEDTQYF.

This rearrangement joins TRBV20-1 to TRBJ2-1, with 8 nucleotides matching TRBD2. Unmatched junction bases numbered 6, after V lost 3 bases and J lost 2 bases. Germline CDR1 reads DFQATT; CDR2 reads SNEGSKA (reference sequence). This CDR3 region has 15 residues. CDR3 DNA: TGCAGTGCTAGGTCCCTAGCGGGTACCTACAATGAGCAGTTCTTC. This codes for CSARSLAGTYNEQFF.

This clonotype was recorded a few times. The CDR3 sequence: CATKTETSGYNEQFF. In DNA, the CDR3 is TGTGCCACCAAGACTGAGACTAGCGGGTACAATGAGCAGTTCTTC. V is TRBV10-3 and J is TRBJ2-1, with 10 nucleotides matching TRBD2. The V gene end was trimmed by 10 bases and the J gene end by 4 bases; junction bases not matched to a gene: 10. The germline V gene encodes CDR1 ENHRY and CDR2 SYGVKD. The CDR3 length is 15 residues.

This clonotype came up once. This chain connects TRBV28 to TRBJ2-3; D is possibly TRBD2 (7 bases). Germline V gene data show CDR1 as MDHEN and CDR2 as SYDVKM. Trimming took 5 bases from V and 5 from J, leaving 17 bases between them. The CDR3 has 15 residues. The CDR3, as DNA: TGTGCCAGCAGTCCCCTAGGGGGGGGAAGAGATACGCAGTATTTT. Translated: CASSPLGGGRDTQYF.

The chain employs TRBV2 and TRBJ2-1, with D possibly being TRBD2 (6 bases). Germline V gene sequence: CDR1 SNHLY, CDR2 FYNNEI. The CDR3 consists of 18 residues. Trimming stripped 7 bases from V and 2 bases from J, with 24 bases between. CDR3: CASTRSLVLAPPYNEQFF. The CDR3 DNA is TGTGCCAGCACGAGGAGCCTTGTCCTAGCGCCCCCCTACAATGAGCAGTTCTTC.

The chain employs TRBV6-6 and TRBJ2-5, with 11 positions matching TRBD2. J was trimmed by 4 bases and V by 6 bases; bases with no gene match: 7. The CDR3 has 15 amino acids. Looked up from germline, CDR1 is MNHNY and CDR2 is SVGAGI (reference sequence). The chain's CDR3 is CASRIAGGRGETQYF. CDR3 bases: TGTGCCAGCAGGATAGCGGGAGGGCGGGGAGAGACCCAGTACTTC.

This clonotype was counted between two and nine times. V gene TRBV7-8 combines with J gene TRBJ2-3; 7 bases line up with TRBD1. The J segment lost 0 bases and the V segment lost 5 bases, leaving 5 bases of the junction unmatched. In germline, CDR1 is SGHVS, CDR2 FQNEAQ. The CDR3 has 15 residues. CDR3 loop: CASSPEGASTDTQYF. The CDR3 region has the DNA TGTGCCAGCAGCCCAGAGGGGGCTAGCACAGATACGCAGTATTTT.

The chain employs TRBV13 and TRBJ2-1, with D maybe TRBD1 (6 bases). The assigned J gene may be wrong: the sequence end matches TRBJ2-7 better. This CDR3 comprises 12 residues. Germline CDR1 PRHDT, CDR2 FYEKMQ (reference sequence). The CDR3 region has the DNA TGTGCCAGCAGCCACAGGGAGAATGAGCAGTACTTC. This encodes CASSHRENEQYF.

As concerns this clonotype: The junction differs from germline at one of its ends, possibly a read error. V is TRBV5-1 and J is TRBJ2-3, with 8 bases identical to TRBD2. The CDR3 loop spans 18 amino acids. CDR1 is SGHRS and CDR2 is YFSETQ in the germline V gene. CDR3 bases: TGCGCCAGCAGCTTGGAAGGGGCCAGCGGGAGCTATATAGATACGCGGTATTTT. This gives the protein CASSLEGASGSYIDTRYF.

Here the CDR3 DNA reads TGTGCCAGCAGTCCGGCCGCCGGGACTCTGAATGAGCAGTTCTTC. Residues: CASSPAAGTLNEQFF. The chain is built from TRBV12-3 or TRBV12-4 and TRBJ2-1; perhaps TRBD2 as D (6 bases). The CDR3 runs 15 residues. V lost 5 bases to trimming and J lost 7 bases, with 18 bases between them.

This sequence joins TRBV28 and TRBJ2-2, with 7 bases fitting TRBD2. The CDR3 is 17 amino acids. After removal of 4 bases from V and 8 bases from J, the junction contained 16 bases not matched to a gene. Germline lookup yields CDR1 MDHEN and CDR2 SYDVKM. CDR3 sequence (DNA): TGTGCCAGCAGTTCATTCGGGGGGAATACTCCACCGGGGGAGCTGTTTTTT. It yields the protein CASSSFGGNTPPGELFF.